These T cell receptor beta chains were read from a single sample in a study of chemoradiotherapy in HPV16-positive cancers. TCRdb keeps only in-frame clones here, not all; method: immunoSEQ multiplex PCR. The table has about 68,000 clones, 88% seen once. The sequences come from blood, collected from a patient who underwent chemoradiotherapy. These receptors were collected from a human donor with HPV-associated anogenital cancer. Each CDR3 is given with its conserved first and last residue. A D gene is named only where the DNA matches it firmly. Where a row states a size, it is once, few, many or the class of an expanded clone; other rows omit it.

TRBD1,TRBV28,TRBJ1-1,.,CASKATGPNTEAFF,TGTGCCAGCAAGGCGACAGGGCCGAACACTGAAGCTTTCTTT
.,TRBV25-1,TRBJ2-1,.,CASSASTGNSYNEQFF,TGTGCCAGCAGTGCTTCGACAGGCAACTCATACAATGAGCAGTTCTTC
TRBD1,TRBV7-2,TRBJ2-1,.,CASSPVPGQGHNEQFF,TGTGCCAGCAGCCCGGTCCCGGGACAGGGGCACAATGAGCAGTTCTTC
.,TRBV19,TRBJ2-2,.,CASSIIISVDTGELFF,TGTGCCAGTAGTATAATAATTAGCGTGGACACCGGGGAGCTGTTTTTT
TRBD1,TRBV5-6,TRBJ2-7,.,CASGTPGQGATYF,TGTGCCAGCGGCACACCGGGACAGGGGGCGACGTACTTC
.,TRBV16,TRBJ1-5,once,CASSPRLEGHYSNQPQHF,TGTGCCAGCAGCCCGCGGCTTGAGGGGCACTATAGCAATCAGCCCCAGCATTTT
TRBD1,TRBV15,TRBJ2-5,.,CATTPGRGYRETQYF,TGTGCCACCACGCCCGGCAGGGGGTATAGGGAGACCCAGTACTTC
.,TRBV7-9,TRBJ1-1,.,CASSLPGRTEAFF,TGTGCCAGCAGCTTACCAGGGAGGACTGAAGCTTTCTTT
TRBD1,TRBV5-1,TRBJ1-5,.,CASSLVAGGDQPQHF,TGCGCCAGCAGCTTGGTGGCAGGGGGAGATCAGCCCCAGCATTTT
TRBD2,TRBV7-9,TRBJ2-7,.,CASSLGGIYEQYF,TGTGCCAGCAGCCTGGGAGGGATCTACGAGCAGTACTTC
.,TRBV27,TRBJ1-2,.,CASREIDGDLSLYGYTF,TGTGCCAGCAGAGAGATAGATGGTGACCTATCCCTATACGGCTACACCTTC
.,TRBV29-1,TRBJ2-6,few,CSVEHTGANVLTF,TGCAGCGTTGAACATACTGGGGCCAACGTCCTGACTTTC
.,TRBV19,TRBJ1-2,.,CASSIQGTDGYTF,TGTGCCAGTAGTATACAGGGAACGGATGGCTACACCTTC
.,TRBV28,TRBJ2-7,.,CASSFSTGFYEQYF,TGTGCCAGCAGTTTCAGTACGGGTTTCTACGAGCAGTACTTC
.,TRBV5-1,TRBJ1-1,.,CASSPGGYEAFF,TGCGCCAGCAGCCCCGGGGGGTATGAAGCTTTCTTT
.,TRBV20-1,TRBJ1-1,few,CSARYTEAFF,TGCAGTGCTAGGTACACTGAAGCTTTCTTT
TRBD1,TRBV7-9,TRBJ1-2,.,CASSLVGTGRGYTF,TGTGCCAGCAGCTTAGTAGGGACAGGGCGTGGCTACACCTTC
TRBD1,TRBV29-1,TRBJ2-3,.,CSADRGRLDTQYF,TGCAGCGCCGACAGGGGGCGCTTAGATACGCAGTATTTT